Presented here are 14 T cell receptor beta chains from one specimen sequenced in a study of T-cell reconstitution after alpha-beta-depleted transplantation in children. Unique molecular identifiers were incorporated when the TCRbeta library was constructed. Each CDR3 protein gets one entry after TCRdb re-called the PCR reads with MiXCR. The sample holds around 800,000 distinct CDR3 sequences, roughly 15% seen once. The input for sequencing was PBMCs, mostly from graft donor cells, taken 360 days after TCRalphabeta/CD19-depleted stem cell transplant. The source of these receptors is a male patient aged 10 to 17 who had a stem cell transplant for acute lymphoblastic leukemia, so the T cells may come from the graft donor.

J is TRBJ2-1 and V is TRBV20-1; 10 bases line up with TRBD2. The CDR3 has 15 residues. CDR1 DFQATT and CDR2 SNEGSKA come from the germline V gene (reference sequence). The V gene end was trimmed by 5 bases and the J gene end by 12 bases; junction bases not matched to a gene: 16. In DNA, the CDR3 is TGCAGTGCTGGGGTAGCGGGAGGCAACCTACAGGGGCAGTTCTTC. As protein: CSAGVAGGNLQGQFF.

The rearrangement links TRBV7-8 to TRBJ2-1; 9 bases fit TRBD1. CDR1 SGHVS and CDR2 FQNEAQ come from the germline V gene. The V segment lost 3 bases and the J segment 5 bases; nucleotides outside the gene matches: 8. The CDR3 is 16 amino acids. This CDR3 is CASSFTGTGYDNEQFF. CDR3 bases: TGTGCCAGCAGCTTTACCGGGACAGGGTATGACAATGAGCAGTTCTTC.

CDR3 DNA sequence: TGTGCCAGCAGCTTACCTACGACAACAGAGCCGAAGGCCCACTTT. It encodes CASSLPTTTEPKAHF. V is TRBV5-6 and J is TRBJ1-6, with D unclear. V lost 2 bases and J lost 18, with 24 bases in between. Looked up from germline, CDR1 is SGHDT and CDR2 is YYEEEE. The length of the CDR3 is 15 residues. The full variable domain, its missing parts supplied by reference TRBV5-6 and TRBJ1-6, is DAGVTQSPTHLIKTRGQQVTLRCSPKSGHDTVSWYQQALGQGPQFIFQYYEEEERQRGNFPDRFSGHQFPNYSSELNVNALLLGDSALYLCASSLPTTTEPKAHFGNGTRLTVT.

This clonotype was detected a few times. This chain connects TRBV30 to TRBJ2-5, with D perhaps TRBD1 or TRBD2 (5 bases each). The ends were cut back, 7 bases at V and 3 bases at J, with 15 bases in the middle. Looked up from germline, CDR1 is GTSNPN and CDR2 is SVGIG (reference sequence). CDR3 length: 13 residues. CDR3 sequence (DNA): TGTGCCTCCGCGTCCGGGACGGAAGAGACCCAGTACTTC. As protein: CASASGTEETQYF.

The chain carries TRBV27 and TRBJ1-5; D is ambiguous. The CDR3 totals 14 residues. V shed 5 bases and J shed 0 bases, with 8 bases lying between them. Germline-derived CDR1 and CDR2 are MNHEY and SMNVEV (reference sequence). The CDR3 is CASSGDLSNQPQHF. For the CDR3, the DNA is TGTGCCAGCAGTGGAGACCTTAGCAATCAGCCCCAGCATTTT.

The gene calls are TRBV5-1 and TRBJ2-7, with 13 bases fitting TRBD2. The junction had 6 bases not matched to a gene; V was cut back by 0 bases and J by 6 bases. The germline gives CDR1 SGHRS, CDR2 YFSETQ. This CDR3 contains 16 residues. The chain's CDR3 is CASSLDGLAGEGEQYF. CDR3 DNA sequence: TGCGCCAGCAGCTTGGATGGACTAGCGGGAGAGGGCGAGCAGTACTTC.

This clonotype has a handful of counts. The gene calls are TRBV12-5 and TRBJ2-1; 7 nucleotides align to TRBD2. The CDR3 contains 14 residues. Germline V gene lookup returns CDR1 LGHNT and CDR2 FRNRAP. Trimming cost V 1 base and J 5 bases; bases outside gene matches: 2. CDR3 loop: CASGLGLANNEQFF. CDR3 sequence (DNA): TGTGCTAGTGGTTTGGGACTAGCCAACAATGAGCAGTTCTTC.

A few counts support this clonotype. The DNA for the CDR3 is TGTGCCAGCAGTGAAGGTCCAGTGAGCTATCTTGGCTACACCTTC. Translating it yields CASSEGPVSYLGYTF. This chain uses TRBV2 with TRBJ1-2, with unresolved D. Trimming removed 1 base at V and 7 bases at J, with 16 bases between. The CDR3 covers 15 residues. Germline V gene lookup returns CDR1 SNHLY and CDR2 FYNNEI.

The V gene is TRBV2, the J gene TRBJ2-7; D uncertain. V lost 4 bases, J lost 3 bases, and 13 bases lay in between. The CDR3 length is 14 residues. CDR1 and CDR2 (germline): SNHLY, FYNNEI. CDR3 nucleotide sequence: TGTGCCAGCAGTGGTCGACTTGTGTTCTACGAGCAGTACTTC. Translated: CASSGRLVFYEQYF.

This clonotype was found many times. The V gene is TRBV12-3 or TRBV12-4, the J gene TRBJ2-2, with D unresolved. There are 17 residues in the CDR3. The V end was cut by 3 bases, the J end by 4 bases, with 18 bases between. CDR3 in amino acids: CASSFVSRDLITGELFF. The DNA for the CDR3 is TGTGCCAGCAGTTTCGTCTCTAGGGATCTCATCACCGGGGAGCTGTTTTTT.

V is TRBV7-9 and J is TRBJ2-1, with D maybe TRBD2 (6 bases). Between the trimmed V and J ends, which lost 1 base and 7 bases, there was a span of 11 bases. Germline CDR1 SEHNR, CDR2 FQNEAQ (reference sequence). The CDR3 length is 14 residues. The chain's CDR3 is CASSLGPGVNEQFF. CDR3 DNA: TGTGCCAGCAGCTTAGGGCCGGGAGTGAATGAGCAGTTCTTC.

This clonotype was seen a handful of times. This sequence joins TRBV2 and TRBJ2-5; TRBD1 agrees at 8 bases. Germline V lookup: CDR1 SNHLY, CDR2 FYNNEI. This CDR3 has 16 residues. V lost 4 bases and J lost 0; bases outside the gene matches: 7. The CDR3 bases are TGTGCCAGCAGTGGCGGACAGGGTTGGTACCAAGAGACCCAGTACTTC. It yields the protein CASSGGQGWYQETQYF.

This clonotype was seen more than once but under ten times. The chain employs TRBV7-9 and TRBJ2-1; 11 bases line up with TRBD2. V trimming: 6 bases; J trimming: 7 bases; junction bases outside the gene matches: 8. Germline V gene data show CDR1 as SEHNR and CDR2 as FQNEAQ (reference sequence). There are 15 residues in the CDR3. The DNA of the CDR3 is TGTGCCAGCAGTTCCCTACTAGCGGGAGTTAATGAGCAGTTCTTC. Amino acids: CASSSLLAGVNEQFF.

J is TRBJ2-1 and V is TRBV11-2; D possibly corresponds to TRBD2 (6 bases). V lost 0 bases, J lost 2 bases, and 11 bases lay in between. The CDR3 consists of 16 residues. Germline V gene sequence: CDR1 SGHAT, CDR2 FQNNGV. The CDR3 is CASSLDLWTTYNEQFF. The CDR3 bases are TGTGCCAGCAGCTTAGATCTTTGGACTACCTACAATGAGCAGTTCTTC.